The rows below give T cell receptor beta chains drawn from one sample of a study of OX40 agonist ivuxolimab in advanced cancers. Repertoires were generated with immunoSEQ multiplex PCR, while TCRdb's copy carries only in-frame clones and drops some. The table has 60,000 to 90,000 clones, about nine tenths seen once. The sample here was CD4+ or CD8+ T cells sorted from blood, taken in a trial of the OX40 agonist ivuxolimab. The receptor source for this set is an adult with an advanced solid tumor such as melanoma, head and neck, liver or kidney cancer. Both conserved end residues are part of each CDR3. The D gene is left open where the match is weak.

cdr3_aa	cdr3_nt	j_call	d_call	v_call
CASSPHPISGRNTIYF	TGTGCCAGCAGCCCGCATCCGATCTCGGGGAGAAACACCATATATTTT	TRBJ1-3	-	TRBV7-6
CAWSPDRAGANVLTF	TGTGCCTGGAGTCCCGACAGGGCTGGGGCCAACGTCCTGACTTTC	TRBJ2-6	TRBD1	TRBV30
CASSYDLNTGELFF	TGTGCCAGCAGTTACGACCTCAACACCGGGGAGCTGTTTTTT	TRBJ2-2	-	TRBV6-5
CASSLVGLAGGPWNEQFF	TGTGCCAGCAGTTTGGTGGGACTAGCGGGAGGGCCGTGGAATGAGCAGTTCTTC	TRBJ2-1	TRBD2	TRBV28
CASSPGGQANYGYTF	TGCGCCAGCAGCCCTGGGGGGCAAGCTAACTATGGCTACACCTTC	TRBJ1-2	-	TRBV5-1
CASSSSGRGVYEQYF	TGTGCCAGCAGTTCCTCGGGGAGGGGGGTCTACGAGCAGTACTTC	TRBJ2-7	-	TRBV28
CSAREPSRATF	TGCAGTGCTAGGGAGCCCTCCCGGGCCACCTTC	TRBJ1-2	-	TRBV20-1
CASSKDAGDPYNEQFF	TGCGCCAGCAGCAAAGACGCGGGAGACCCCTACAATGAGCAGTTCTTC	TRBJ2-1	TRBD2	TRBV4-3
CSAVTGAETQYF	TGCAGCGCTGTGACAGGGGCAGAGACCCAGTACTTC	TRBJ2-5	TRBD1	TRBV29-1
CVRSRGGGTEAFF	TGTGTCAGAAGCCGAGGGGGGGGCACTGAAGCTTTCTTT	TRBJ1-1	-	TRBV7-5
CSVDPRTGGQETQYF	TGCAGCGTTGACCCCCGGACAGGGGGCCAAGAGACCCAGTACTTC	TRBJ2-5	TRBD1	TRBV29-1
CASSRTWGDTQYF	TGCGCCAGCAGCCGCACCTGGGGGGATACGCAGTATTTT	TRBJ2-3	-	TRBV4-3
CASSHGVDNEQFF	TGCGCCAGCAGCCATGGGGTAGACAATGAGCAGTTCTTC	TRBJ2-1	-	TRBV5-1
CAWDRSIGTGRDTEAFF	TGTGCCTGGGACCGCAGTATCGGGACAGGGAGGGACACTGAAGCTTTCTTT	TRBJ1-1	TRBD1	TRBV30